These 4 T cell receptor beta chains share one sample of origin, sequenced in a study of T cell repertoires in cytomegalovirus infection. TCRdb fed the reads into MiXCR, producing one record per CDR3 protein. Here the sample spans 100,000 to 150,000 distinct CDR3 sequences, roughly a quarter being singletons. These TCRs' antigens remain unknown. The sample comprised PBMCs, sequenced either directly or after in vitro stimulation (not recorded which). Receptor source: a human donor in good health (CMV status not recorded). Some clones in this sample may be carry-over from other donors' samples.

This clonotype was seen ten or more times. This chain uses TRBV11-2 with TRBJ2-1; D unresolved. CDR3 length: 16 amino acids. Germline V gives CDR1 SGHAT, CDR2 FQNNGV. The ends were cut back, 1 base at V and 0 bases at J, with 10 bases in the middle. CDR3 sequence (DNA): TGTGCCAGCAGCTTAGCCCCTGATAGCTCCTACAATGAGCAGTTCTTC. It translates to CASSLAPDSSYNEQFF.

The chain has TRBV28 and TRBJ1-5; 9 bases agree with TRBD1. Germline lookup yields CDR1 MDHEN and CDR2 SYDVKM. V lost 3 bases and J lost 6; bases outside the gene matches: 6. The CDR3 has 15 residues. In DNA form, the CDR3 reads TGTGCCAGCAGTTTTGGGGACAGGGTGGGTCAGCCCCAGCATTTT. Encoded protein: CASSFGDRVGQPQHF.

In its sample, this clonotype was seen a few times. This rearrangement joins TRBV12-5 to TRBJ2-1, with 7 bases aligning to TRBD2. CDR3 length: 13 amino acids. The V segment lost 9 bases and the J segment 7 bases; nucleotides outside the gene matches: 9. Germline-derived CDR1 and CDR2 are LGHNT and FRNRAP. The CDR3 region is CASLLGGRNEQFF. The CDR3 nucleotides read TGTGCTAGCCTCCTCGGCGGGAGAAATGAGCAGTTCTTC.

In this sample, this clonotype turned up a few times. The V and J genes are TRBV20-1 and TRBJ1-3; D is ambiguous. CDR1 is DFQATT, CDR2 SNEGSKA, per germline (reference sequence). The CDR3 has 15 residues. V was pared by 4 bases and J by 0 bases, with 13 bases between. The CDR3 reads CSANYPRRSGNTIYF. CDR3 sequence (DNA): TGCAGTGCTAACTATCCGAGACGCTCTGGAAACACCATATATTTT.